Listed below are T cell receptor beta chains from one sample, sequenced in a study of cytomegalovirus exposure and HLA in healthy donors. Measured with immunoSEQ multiplex PCR; TCRdb has only the in-frame clones, and not every one. The sample includes 190,000 or so clones, about 80% of them seen just once. Sequencing was carried out using PBMCs. These receptors all stem from a woman in her late teens or twenties in good health and CMV-seropositive. CDR3s include the opening cysteine and the closing phenylalanine or tryptophan. Fields, in order: D gene, V gene, clone size, J gene, CDR3 DNA, CDR3 protein. A D gene is named only where the DNA matches it firmly. Expanded clones get a size class; other rows say once, few or many, or leave the size out.

TRBD2,TRBV6-1,.,TRBJ2-2,TGTGCCAGCAGTGTAGGGACTAGCGGGGCCTTTACCGGGGAGCTGTTTTTT,CASSVGTSGAFTGELFF
TRBD2,TRBV6-1,.,TRBJ2-2,TGTGCCAGCAGTGACTTCGGACTAGCGGCTCATTCTGAGGGCACCGGGGAGCTGTTTTTT,CASSDFGLAAHSEGTGELFF
.,TRBV7-9,.,TRBJ1-6,TGTGCCAGCAGCTTAGACCCCTTAGCCCTCCACTTT,CASSLDPLALHF
.,TRBV5-1,.,TRBJ2-6,TGCGCCAGCAGCTTGGAGGCTAGGGGGGCCAACGTCCTGACTTTC,CASSLEARGANVLTF
.,TRBV5-4,.,TRBJ1-4,TGTGCCAGCAGCTCCGGACTGATAAATGAAAAACTGTTTTTT,CASSSGLINEKLFF
.,TRBV4-1,few,TRBJ2-7,TGCGCCAGCAGCCACACCGAGGGCGAGCAGTACTTC,CASSHTEGEQYF
TRBD1,TRBV9,.,TRBJ1-2,TGTGCCAGCAGCGCGACAGGGGGCGTTCGTGGCTACACCTTC,CASSATGGVRGYTF
.,TRBV7-2,.,TRBJ1-2,TGTGCCAGCAGCTTAGCATCGGGGTCTGGCTATGGCTACACCTTC,CASSLASGSGYGYTF
.,TRBV19,.,TRBJ2-7,TGTGCCAGTAGTATTGGCGGCAGCTCCTACGAGCAGTACTTC,CASSIGGSSYEQYF
.,TRBV7-8,.,TRBJ1-5,TGTGCCAGCAGCTCACAAGAAGGCAATCAGCCCCAGCATTTT,CASSSQEGNQPQHF
TRBD1,TRBV18,once,TRBJ1-1,TGTGCCAGCTCACCATTTGGACAGGGGGTTTCGAACACTGAAGCTTTCTTT,CASSPFGQGVSNTEAFF
TRBD1,TRBV6-1,.,TRBJ2-4,TGTGCCAGCAGTGAGGGCAGGGGACAGGGAAACATTCAGTACTTC,CASSEGRGQGNIQYF
TRBD1,TRBV5-4,.,TRBJ1-3,TGTGCTATCGGACAGGCGGGAACTGGAAACACCATATATTTT,CAIGQAGTGNTIYF
.,TRBV11-2,few,TRBJ1-2,TGTGCCAGCAGCTCGAACTATGGCTACACCTTC,CASSSNYGYTF
.,TRBV6-6,.,TRBJ1-1,TGTGCCAGCACCCCTTCCGGAACAGGGAGGAACACTGAAGCTTTCTTT,CASTPSGTGRNTEAFF
.,TRBV7-9,.,TRBJ1-1,TGTGCCAGCAGCCGCGGGTCAAACACTGAAGCTTTCTTT,CASSRGSNTEAFF
TRBD1,TRBV9,.,TRBJ2-7,TGTGCCAGCAGCGTAGCAGGGGGTGAAGCCTACGAGCAGTACTTC,CASSVAGGEAYEQYF
TRBD1,TRBV6-1,.,TRBJ1-2,TGTGCCAGCAGTGAACAGATGAGGGGGACAGGGGAACTCACCTTC,CASSEQMRGTGELTF
.,TRBV9,.,TRBJ2-1,TGTGCCAGCAGCAGCAGGGGCGAAACCTACAATGAGCAGTTCTTC,CASSSRGETYNEQFF
.,TRBV7-6,.,TRBJ2-2,TGTGCCAGCAGTGGGGGCTGGAACACCGGGGAGCTGTTTTTT,CASSGGWNTGELFF
TRBD2,TRBV5-1,.,TRBJ2-5,TGCGCCAGCAGCTTGTCGACTAGCGGGGGGCTAGAGACCCAGTACTTC,CASSLSTSGGLETQYF
TRBD2,TRBV9,.,TRBJ2-2,TGTGCCAGCAGCCCACGGGGGGGATACGGACACACCGGGGAGCTGTTTTTT,CASSPRGGYGHTGELFF
TRBD2,TRBV6-5,.,TRBJ2-5,TGTGCCAGCAGTTACCGTGGACTAGCGCCGCAAGAGACCCAGTACTTC,CASSYRGLAPQETQYF
.,TRBV7-8,.,TRBJ1-5,TGTGCCAGCAGCAACGGGGGGCAGACAAATAGCAATCAGCCCCAGCATTTT,CASSNGGQTNSNQPQHF
.,TRBV10-1,.,TRBJ2-5,TGCGCCAGCAGTGAGTCGAGAGAGACCCAGTACTTC,CASSESRETQYF
.,TRBV7-9,.,TRBJ1-1,TGTGCCAGCAGCCCTGACAGCCGGAACACTGAAGCTTTCTTT,CASSPDSRNTEAFF
TRBD2,TRBV5-1,once,TRBJ2-3,TGCGCCAGCAGACCCTTGGGGGGAGGGACAGATACGCAGTATTTT,CASRPLGGGTDTQYF
TRBD1,TRBV27,.,TRBJ1-1,TGTGCCAGCAGTTTGACAGGGGCGGTGAACACTGAAGCTTTCTTT,CASSLTGAVNTEAFF
.,TRBV6-6,.,TRBJ2-7,TGTGCCAGCATGAAACGGGGGGCCCCCTACGAGCAGTACTTC,CASMKRGAPYEQYF
TRBD1,TRBV10-2,once,TRBJ2-7,TGCGCCAGCAGATCCGGGACAGAGGATCCTCAGCAGTACTTC,CASRSGTEDPQQYF
.,TRBV7-3,.,TRBJ2-1,TGTGCCAGCAGCTTAACCTCAAGCCCCTACAATGAGCAGTTCTTC,CASSLTSSPYNEQFF
TRBD1,TRBV2,.,TRBJ1-2,TGTGCCAGCAGTACAGACAGGGCTGGGGGATATGGCTACACCTTC,CASSTDRAGGYGYTF
TRBD1,TRBV6-5,once,TRBJ1-1,TGTGCCAGCAGTTACGACAGGGTGAAAACTGAAGCTTTCTTT,CASSYDRVKTEAFF
.,TRBV28,.,TRBJ1-4,TGTGCCAGCAGTTTGGGAGGTAGAAATGAAAAACTGTTTTTT,CASSLGGRNEKLFF
TRBD2,TRBV6-1,.,TRBJ2-3,TGTGCCAGCAGTGAAGCGCTGGCTAGCGGGGGGTCTACCGCGGATACGCAGTATTTT,CASSEALASGGSTADTQYF
.,TRBV6-1,.,TRBJ2-7,TGTGCCAGCAGTGAAATGGGGGGGCGGTCCTACGAGCAGTACTTC,CASSEMGGRSYEQYF
.,TRBV19,.,TRBJ2-1,TGTGCCAGTAGTATACTGACTAGCTCCTACAATGAGCAGTTCTTC,CASSILTSSYNEQFF
TRBD1,TRBV5-1,once,TRBJ1-1,TGCGCCAGCAGCGGGGGGACAGGGAGGAACACTGAAGCTTTCTTT,CASSGGTGRNTEAFF
.,TRBV5-1,.,TRBJ2-3,TGCGCCAGCAGCCCGGGGGACTTTTCCACGCATACGCAGTATTTT,CASSPGDFSTHTQYF
.,TRBV7-9,.,TRBJ1-4,TGTGCCAGCAGCTTCTCCGGGGAGGAAAAACTGTTTTTT,CASSFSGEEKLFF
TRBD1,TRBV27,.,TRBJ1-1,TGTGCCAGCAGTCCCCTTTGGACAGGGCGCATGAACACTGAAGCTTTCTTT,CASSPLWTGRMNTEAFF
TRBD2,TRBV9,.,TRBJ2-1,TGTGCCAGCAGCGTTAGCGGGACTCACAATGAGCAGTTCTTC,CASSVSGTHNEQFF
TRBD1,TRBV23-1,.,TRBJ1-1,TGCGCCAGCAGTCATGGACAGGGGGACCCTGAAGCTTTCTTT,CASSHGQGDPEAFF